The clone carrying this T cell receptor beta chain came up once. This sample stems from a study of blood T cell repertoires in COVID-19. Study context: There were acute and convalescent COVID-19 samples, and they came from the United States, Italy and Spain.

Living in 20 to 30 US areas, the participants were between roughly 18 and 89 years of age. TCRdb's table, derived via immunoSEQ multiplex PCR, lists solely in-frame clones and lacks some. The repertoire holds some 200,000 clones, with roughly four fifths as singletons. Trimming at V came to 8 bases and at J to 0 bases, leaving 3 bases not matched to a gene. The CDR3 is made up of 13 amino acids. Germline CDR1 and CDR2: MNHEY and SVGAGI. This rearrangement joins TRBV6-5 to TRBJ1-1; 7 bases map to TRBD1. The sequencing input was PBMCs or T cells enriched from blood (not recorded which). The sequence came from a woman in her thirties or forties with acute COVID-19. The chain's CDR3 is CASRDSVNTEAFF. The CDR3 nucleotides are TGTGCCAGCCGGGACAGCGTGAACACTGAAGCTTTCTTT.